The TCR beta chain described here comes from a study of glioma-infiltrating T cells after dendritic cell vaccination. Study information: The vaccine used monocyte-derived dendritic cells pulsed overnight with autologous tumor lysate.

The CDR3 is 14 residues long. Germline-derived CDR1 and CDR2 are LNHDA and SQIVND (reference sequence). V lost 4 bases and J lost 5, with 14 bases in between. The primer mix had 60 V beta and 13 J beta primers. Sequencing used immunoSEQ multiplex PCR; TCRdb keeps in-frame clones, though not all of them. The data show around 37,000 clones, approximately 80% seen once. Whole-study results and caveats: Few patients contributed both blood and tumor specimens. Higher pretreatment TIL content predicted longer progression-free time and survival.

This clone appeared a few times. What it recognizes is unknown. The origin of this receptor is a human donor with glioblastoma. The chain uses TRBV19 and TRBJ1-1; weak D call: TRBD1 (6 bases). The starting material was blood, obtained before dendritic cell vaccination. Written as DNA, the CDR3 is TGTGCCAGTAGTACCAGGGGTAGGAATACTGAAGCTTTCTTT. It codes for CASSTRGRNTEAFF.